A selection of T cell receptor beta chains follows, all from one sample in a study of PD-L1 blockade in urothelial cancer. This table comes from immunoSEQ multiplex PCR, and its TCRdb copy is limited to in-frame clones, with some not included. The sample has 130,000 or so clones, around 84% seen once. The sample consisted of PBMCs, taken around atezolizumab (anti-PD-L1) treatment. These receptors all stem from a man in his fifties or sixties with urothelial cancer. Each CDR3 is given with its conserved first and last residue. D genes are given only for firm matches.

cdr3_length	j_call	d_call	v_call	cdr3_aa
16	TRBJ1-2	TRBD1	TRBV11-2	CASSPWGEGGGYGYTF
14	TRBJ2-7	TRBD1	TRBV9	CASSAGTGFDEQYF
12	TRBJ2-1	-	TRBV12-2	CASRLGTWSGLF
13	TRBJ1-1	-	TRBV13	CASIIRGNTEAFF
14	TRBJ2-1	-	TRBV6-5	CASSYYLGGNEQFF
15	TRBJ1-3	-	TRBV6-1	CASSENPGSGNTIYF
11	TRBJ1-2	-	TRBV7-9	CASSGGYGYTF
16	TRBJ2-1	-	TRBV5-1	CASSLGRPGDPDEQFF
16	TRBJ2-1	TRBD2	TRBV5-4	CASSPSGRSSYNEQFF
15	TRBJ1-5	-	TRBV30	CAWSAGGGRNQPQHF
15	TRBJ2-7	-	TRBV21-1	CASSKKTSLVYEQYF
16	TRBJ2-7	-	TRBV7-2	CASSLRPGTKAYEQYF
11	TRBJ1-2	-	TRBV20-1	CSAQLRGGYTF
14	TRBJ1-5	TRBD1	TRBV2	CASSGDRSGQPQHF
14	TRBJ1-1	-	TRBV2	CASSERVPVGTSFF
12	TRBJ2-7	-	TRBV28	CASSSVPYEQYF
15	TRBJ1-1	TRBD1	TRBV30	CAWSVLKGANTEAFF
15	TRBJ1-4	-	TRBV28	CASSSDQELNEKLFF
13	TRBJ1-2	-	TRBV10-3	CAIRDEGIVGYTF
16	TRBJ2-3	TRBD2	TRBV4-1	CASSQDLAGGLDTQYF
13	TRBJ2-7	TRBD1	TRBV27	CASSRGQGEGQYF
15	TRBJ1-5	-	TRBV7-2	CASSLTTGDNQPQHF
14	TRBJ1-2	-	TRBV10-3	CAISDMQGEGGYTF
14	TRBJ1-6	-	TRBV7-3	CASSLSGGDSPLHF
13	TRBJ2-5	TRBD2	TRBV7-3	CASSPGRGETQYF
13	TRBJ2-7	-	TRBV21-1	CASKTSASYEQYF
14	TRBJ2-3	-	TRBV19	CASTRTVGSDTQYF
11	TRBJ2-1	-	TRBV14	CASSQIIEQFF
13	TRBJ2-1	-	TRBV6-5	CASWAASYNEQFF
13	TRBJ1-4	-	TRBV28	CASSQTTNEKLFF
14	TRBJ2-5	TRBD1	TRBV2	CASSDRTGEETQYF
16	TRBJ2-2	-	TRBV7-3	CASSLKRTANTGELFF
18	TRBJ2-1	TRBD2	TRBV7-3	CASSLKASGSSSYNEQFF
15	TRBJ2-7	TRBD1	TRBV5-6	CASSTPGQGFYEQYF
13	TRBJ2-3	-	TRBV9	CASSVMTQDTQYF
14	TRBJ1-1	-	TRBV11-2	CASSLQGLNTEAFF
13	TRBJ2-3	-	TRBV9	CASSRGGTDTQYF
14	TRBJ1-6	TRBD1	TRBV5-1	CASRGTGENSPLHF
14	TRBJ2-1	-	TRBV28	CASRAAAPYNEQFF
14	TRBJ1-2	-	TRBV19	CASSSLEANYGYTF
15	TRBJ2-3	-	TRBV9	CASSVGSVPGDTQYF
13	TRBJ2-7	-	TRBV9	CASSRGFQDEQYF